This TCR beta chain was profiled in a study of cytomegalovirus exposure and HLA in healthy donors. The CDR3 sequence is 15 residues long. Germline-derived CDR1 and CDR2 are MNHEY and SVGAGI. V lost 6 bases and J lost 3, with 17 bases in between. PCR employed 60 Vbeta and 13 Jbeta primers. Some clones are missing from TCRdb's copy, which holds only in-frame ones; the method was immunoSEQ multiplex PCR. The profile shows some 110,000 clones, about 80% of them singletons. In its sample, this clone was seen a few times. The sequence was collected from a man younger than 45 in good health and CMV-seropositive. The chain carries TRBV6-5 and TRBJ1-1; D unclear. The sample consisted of PBMCs. CDR3 bases: TGTGCCAGCAGCCGAGTGTATACAGATCACACTGAAGCTTTCTTT. Translation: CASSRVYTDHTEAFF.